The T cell receptor (beta chain) described here comes from a study of blood T cell repertoires in COVID-19 (dated by TCRdb to 2018 to 2021). Regarding the complete study: Samples from collaborators originated in the United States, Italy and Spain and spanned both the acute and convalescent phases of COVID-19. The material from the prospective study consisted of cDNA or gDNA derived from T cells, B-cell-depleted T cells, or PBMCs. Subjects who had been exposed to COVID-19, were actively infected with it, or had recovered from it provided the deeply sampled blood TCRbeta repertoires that made up the dataset. The repertoires were released in a freely available public database meant as a resource for research on the immune response to SARS-CoV-2. Samples were obtained from the ongoing ImmuneRACE study (first 160 participants) and from over 1,000 subjects provided by 6 global collaborators. Nearly every sample came with metadata listing a de-identified subject ID, COVID-19 status, age in years and sex. Where HLA class I and class II types were available, the types were taken from metadata supplied by the sample provider, not from assay-based typing. General conclusions and limits of the study: Clinical and demographic metadata were provided uncurated, with the amount varying by source and participant.

The immunoSEQ Assay, a bias-controlled multiplex PCR, was used to amplify TCRbeta CDR3 regions from genomic DNA. Per the source publication's procedure: The number of nucleated cells in each sample was estimated from the amplification of reference gene primers within the assay. To quantify the absolute abundance of each unique TCRbeta CDR3 rearrangement, sequence reads were collapsed and filtered. For each sample, productive Simpson clonality was calculated as the square root of Simpson's diversity index over productive rearrangements. TCRdb mirrors the immuneACCESS table, restricted to in-frame sequences. Some clones are absent from its copies; in checked studies, under half trace to an unresolved V gene, and the reason for the others is unknown. The DNA gave D and trimming, while V, J and clone size come from that table. The sample profile shows roughly 180,000 clones; roughly nine tenths of them were found once. More than 20% of the sample is taken by the ten largest.

Whole blood was collected in K2EDTA tubes by collaborating institutions according to the institutions' own protocols. For TCRbeta analysis, collaborator samples were shipped as frozen whole blood, as isolated PBMCs, or as DNA extracted from either sample type. A word on this clone: Its cognate antigen has yet to be identified. Base-call qualities are not available, and no considerably larger clone is one nucleotide away.

The receptor was derived from a man in his sixties or seventies with active or convalescent COVID-19. The sequenced sample was peripheral blood.

CDR3 region: CASSCNGGYNYGYTF. In nucleotides, the sequence is TGTGCCAGCAGTTGCAACGGGGGGTATAACTATGGCTACACCTTC. Here the chain combines TRBV6-5 and TRBJ1-2; the best D guess is TRBD1, with 5 bases matching. Via the germline V gene, CDR1 is MNHEY and CDR2 SVGAGI. V loses 4 bases of germline sequence and J loses 1 base, and the interval between the two ends is 13 bases. From the cysteine through the phenylalanine, the CDR3 covers 15 amino acids. The sequence is cut down to CDR3 DNA, 45 bases in frame from base 1.